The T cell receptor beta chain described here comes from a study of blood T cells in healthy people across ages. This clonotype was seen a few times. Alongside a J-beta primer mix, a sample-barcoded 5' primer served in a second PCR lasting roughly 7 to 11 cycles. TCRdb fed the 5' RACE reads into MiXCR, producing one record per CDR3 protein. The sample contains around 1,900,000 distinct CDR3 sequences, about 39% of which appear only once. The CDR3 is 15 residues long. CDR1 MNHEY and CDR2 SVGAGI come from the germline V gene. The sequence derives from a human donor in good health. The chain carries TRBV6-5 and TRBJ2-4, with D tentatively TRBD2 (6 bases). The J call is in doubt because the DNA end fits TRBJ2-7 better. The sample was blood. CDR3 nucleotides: TGTGCCAGCAGCCGGGGCATGCGGGATACCCACGAGCAGTACTTC. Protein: CASSRGMRDTHEQYF.